Each of the 9 T cell receptor beta chains below was sequenced from the same sample in a study of radiation and T cells in renal cell carcinoma. TCRdb keeps only in-frame clones here, not all; method: immunoSEQ multiplex PCR. In the table there are roughly 170,000 clones, about 87% of which are singletons. Regarding time point: blood 4 weeks post-SBRT, at nephrectomy. Indicated treatment: 15 Gy SBRT to primary tumor, nephrectomy 4 weeks later. The sequencing here drew on blood, taken from a patient whose treatment included radiotherapy and nephrectomy. All receptors come from a woman in her forties or fifties with renal cell carcinoma.

The rearrangement links TRBV7-2 to TRBJ2-3; D is possibly TRBD1 (6 bases). The CDR3 spans 14 residues. The V and J ends lost 5 bases and 4 bases respectively, with 13 bases between them. CDR1 and CDR2 (germline): SGHTA, FQGNSA. CDR3 DNA: TGTGCCAGCAGCCCCGGACAGCTACCAGATACGCAGTATTTT. It yields the protein CASSPGQLPDTQYF.

The table lists this clone with a few counts. The rearrangement uses TRBV5-1 and TRBJ2-7, with 11 bases identical to TRBD1. V trimming: 3 bases; J trimming: 3 bases; junction bases outside the gene matches: 2. The CDR3 has 14 amino acids. CDR1 and CDR2 from the germline V gene are SGHRS and YFSETQ. This chain's CDR3 is CASSSDRGLYEQYF. For the CDR3, the DNA is TGCGCCAGCAGCTCGGACAGGGGGCTCTACGAGCAGTACTTC.

The rearrangement links TRBV4-2 to TRBJ1-4; tentative D call: TRBD1 (6 bases). Trimming left V 2 bases short and J 7 bases short, with 14 bases between. The CDR3 loop spans 15 amino acids. Per the germline V gene, CDR1 is LGHNA and CDR2 is YNFKEQ. The CDR3 sequence is CASSQSGGDGEKLFF. As DNA, the CDR3 is TGTGCCAGCAGCCAATCCGGGGGCGACGGTGAAAAACTGTTTTTT.

The table lists this clone with a count of one. The chain couples TRBV19 to TRBJ1-5, with a tentative D call TRBD1 (6 bases). This CDR3 spans 17 amino acids. The germline V and J ends were trimmed by 5 bases and 0 bases, with 17 bases remaining between them. Germline V CDR1 and CDR2: LNHDA, SQIVND (reference sequence). The CDR3 spells CASSSQAGTLSNQPQHF. CDR3 in DNA: TGTGCCAGTAGTTCCCAGGCCGGGACACTTAGCAATCAGCCCCAGCATTTT.

The rearrangement joins TRBV2 to TRBJ1-1, with TRBD1 matching 12 bases. V shed 6 bases and J 6 bases; nucleotides not matched to a gene: 5. The CDR3 has 14 residues. CDR1 is SNHLY and CDR2 is FYNNEI in the germline V gene. DNA of the CDR3: TGTGCCAGCAGGGGACAGGGGGCGCAGGCTGAAGCTTTCTTT. It is translated as CASRGQGAQAEAFF.

This clone is a singleton in its sample. V is TRBV5-1 and J is TRBJ1-1; tentative D call: TRBD1 (5 bases). The CDR3 has 14 amino acids. Trimming pared 0 bases from V and 1 base from J, leaving 7 bases between. The germline V gene encodes CDR1 SGHRS and CDR2 YFSETQ. The CDR3: CASSLEGRNTEAFF. The CDR3 DNA is TGCGCCAGCAGCTTGGAGGGGCGGAACACTGAAGCTTTCTTT.

The chain combines TRBV5-1 with TRBJ2-5; 8 bases agree with TRBD2. Trimming cost V 4 bases and J 3 bases; bases outside gene matches: 8. The germline V gene encodes CDR1 SGHRS and CDR2 YFSETQ. The CDR3 sequence is 15 residues long. The CDR3 nucleotides are TGCGCCAGCAGCCAAAATAGCGGGACAAAAGAGACCCAGTACTTC. Translating gives CASSQNSGTKETQYF.

The chain joins TRBV5-5 to TRBJ2-5, with TRBD1 identical over 9 bases. The germline CDR1 and CDR2 sequences are SGHKS and YYEKEE (reference sequence). J gave up 2 bases and V 4 bases, and 9 bases lay outside the gene matches. The CDR3 covers 16 residues. The CDR3 DNA sequence: TGTGCCAGCAGCACAACAGGGGGCTGGTTACAAGAGACCCAGTACTTC. Protein: CASSTTGGWLQETQYF.

The CDR3 bases are TGTGCCAGCAGCGGAGACCGCTACGAGCAGTACTTC. It translates to CASSGDRYEQYF. The genes are TRBV6-6 and TRBJ2-7; no clear D. The CDR3 consists of 12 residues. V was clipped by 6 bases and J by 3 bases, with 9 bases between them. Per the germline V gene, CDR1 is MNHNY and CDR2 is SVGAGI (reference sequence).